These T cell receptor beta chains were read from a single sample in a study of T-cell memory formation after mild COVID-19. TCRdb re-analysed the 5' RACE reads in MiXCR, keeping a single row per CDR3 protein. This table holds roughly 100,000 distinct CDR3 sequences, around 15% found once. Sequencing input: PBMCs or a T cell subset sorted from them (not recorded which). The receptors were sampled from a man aged 18 to 29 who had mild COVID-19 (a few samples of this study predate the infection). Cell type and time point are not known. Each CDR3 is given with its conserved first and last residue. The order of the fields is V gene, clone size, D gene, J gene, CDR3 protein, CDR3 DNA. The D gene is left open where the match is weak. Rows give clone size only sometimes, using once, few, many, or a class for an expanded clone.

TRBV7-6	-	-	TRBJ2-1	CASSADYNEQFF	TGTGCCAGCAGCGCTGACTACAATGAGCAGTTCTTC
TRBV25-1	few	-	TRBJ2-3	CASSELVGFTDTQYF	TGTGCCAGCAGTGAATTGGTGGGCTTCACAGATACGCAGTATTTT
TRBV13	-	-	TRBJ2-7	CASSERLVGFSEQYF	TGTGCCAGCAGCGAGAGACTAGTTGGGTTCTCCGAGCAGTACTTC
TRBV6-6	-	-	TRBJ1-5	CASSYLGLTNQPQHF	TGTGCCAGCAGTTACTTGGGACTGACCAATCAGCCCCAGCATTTT
TRBV3-1	-	-	TRBJ2-7	CASSQLTGHEQYF	TGTGCCAGCAGCCAACTAACTGGGCACGAGCAGTACTTC
TRBV29-1	-	-	TRBJ2-5	CSVEDLDLKTLQETQYF	TGCAGCGTTGAGGATCTGGACCTTAAGACCCTCCAAGAGACCCAGTACTTC
TRBV7-2	few	TRBD2	TRBJ2-1	CASSPRTSGGSYNEQFF	TGTGCCAGCAGCCCTCGGACTAGCGGGGGGTCCTACAATGAGCAGTTCTTC
TRBV9	-	-	TRBJ1-3	CASSVAPPGENTIYF	TGTGCCAGCAGCGTAGCACCCCCGGGTGAGAACACCATATATTTT
TRBV9	few	TRBD2	TRBJ2-5	CASSVQLAGDFETQYF	TGTGCCAGCAGCGTACAGCTAGCGGGGGATTTTGAGACCCAGTACTTC
TRBV5-6	few	-	TRBJ2-2	CASGRGENTGELFF	TGTGCCAGCGGGAGGGGGGAGAACACCGGGGAGCTGTTTTTT
TRBV5-1	-	-	TRBJ2-1	CASSSNRVAYNEQFF	TGCGCCAGCAGCTCGAACAGGGTGGCCTACAATGAGCAGTTCTTC
TRBV4-3	-	TRBD2	TRBJ2-3	CASSPDAIAGGDTQYF	TGCGCCAGCAGCCCCGACGCCATAGCGGGGGGGGATACGCAGTATTTT
TRBV6-1	-	-	TRBJ1-2	CASSEQTRNYGYTF	TGTGCCAGCAGTGAACAAACAAGGAACTATGGCTACACCTTC
TRBV6-2/TRBV6-3	few	-	TRBJ2-2	CASTTRQGGTGELFF	TGTGCCAGCACCACCCGGCAGGGGGGCACCGGGGAGCTGTTTTTT
TRBV9	many	-	TRBJ2-5	CASSVEGTAQETQYF	TGTGCCAGCAGCGTAGAGGGAACAGCCCAAGAGACCCAGTACTTC
TRBV6-2/TRBV6-3	-	-	TRBJ2-2	CASSRLAGELFF	TGTGCCAGCAGCCGACTAGCCGGGGAGCTGTTTTTT
TRBV7-9	few	-	TRBJ2-6	CASSPPTGANVLTF	TGTGCCAGCAGCCCCCCCACTGGGGCCAACGTCCTGACTTTC
TRBV24-1	few	TRBD1	TRBJ1-1	CATRTTGLNTEAFF	TGTGCCACCAGGACGACAGGGCTGAACACTGAAGCTTTCTTT
TRBV6-2/TRBV6-3	few	-	TRBJ2-2	CASSYFRTANTGELFF	TGTGCCAGCAGTTACTTCAGAACGGCGAACACCGGGGAGCTGTTTTTT
TRBV13	-	TRBD2	TRBJ2-3	CASSAGLAGGQRTDTQYF	TGTGCCAGCAGCGCCGGACTAGCGGGGGGACAACGCACAGATACGCAGTATTTT
TRBV4-3	many	-	TRBJ1-5	CASSQDRFSNQPQHF	TGCGCCAGCAGCCAAGACAGGTTTAGCAATCAGCCCCAGCATTTT
TRBV12-3/TRBV12-4	many	TRBD2	TRBJ2-1	CAVGGSDEQFF	TGTGCAGTCGGGGGGTCCGATGAGCAGTTCTTC
TRBV20-1	-	TRBD1	TRBJ2-3	CSAEGQGPDTQYF	TGCAGTGCAGAGGGACAGGGGCCAGATACGCAGTATTTT
TRBV9	few	TRBD1	TRBJ1-2	CASSDGLRDRGLLSGYTF	TGTGCCAGCAGTGATGGACTCCGGGACAGGGGGTTATTGAGTGGCTACACCTTC
TRBV7-9	few	TRBD2	TRBJ2-3	CASSASGGAADTQYF	TGTGCCAGCAGCGCTAGCGGGGGGGCCGCAGATACGCAGTATTTT
TRBV4-3	many	-	TRBJ2-4	CASSQSSGLAKNIQYF	TGCGCCAGCAGCCAAAGCTCGGGTCTAGCCAAAAACATTCAGTACTTC
TRBV6-2/TRBV6-3	many	-	TRBJ2-1	CASSYSRTGNEQFF	TGTGCCAGCAGTTACTCGAGGACTGGCAATGAGCAGTTCTTC
TRBV9	-	-	TRBJ2-6	CASSVLGRISSGANVLTF	TGTGCCAGCAGCGTATTGGGACGCATAAGCTCTGGGGCCAACGTCCTGACTTTC
TRBV4-1	few	-	TRBJ1-2	CASSQETGKDGYTF	TGCGCCAGCAGCCAAGAAACAGGGAAGGATGGCTACACCTTC